A single sample gave rise to the 30 T cell receptor beta chains below, sequenced in a study of blood T cell repertoires in COVID-19. Sequencing was performed with immunoSEQ multiplex PCR; in TCRdb, only in-frame clones are kept and a portion is missing. Of about 180,000 clones detected, 70% to 90% appear once; the ten largest clones hold over 7.5%. The sample taken for sequencing was peripheral blood. The origin of the receptors is a man aged 45-65 years with active or convalescent COVID-19.

The chain uses TRBV4-1 and TRBJ2-1; 10 nucleotides align to TRBD2. Trimming at V came to 0 bases and at J to 10 bases, leaving 9 bases not matched to a gene. Germline V gene lookup returns CDR1 MGHRA and CDR2 YSYEKL. The CDR3 contains 16 residues. The CDR3 here is CASSQDRGGLAQEQFF. The CDR3 DNA reads as TGCGCCAGCAGCCAAGATCGCGGGGGACTAGCGCAAGAGCAGTTCTTC.

V and J are TRBV6-5 and TRBJ2-3; 10 positions match TRBD1. With 2 bases clipped from V and 3 bases from J, the junction kept 2 bases outside the gene matches. The germline gives CDR1 MNHEY, CDR2 SVGAGI. The CDR3 extends over 15 amino acids. The CDR3 DNA is TGTGCCAGCAGTTACCGGACAGGGGGGACAGATACGCAGTATTTT. Amino acids: CASSYRTGGTDTQYF.

J is TRBJ2-5 and V is TRBV30; 9 bases map to TRBD2. Germline lookup yields CDR1 GTSNPN and CDR2 SVGIG (reference sequence). J gave up 4 bases and V 0 bases, and 9 bases lay outside the gene matches. The CDR3 covers 16 residues. The CDR3 loop is CAWSVKEAGGGETQYF. In nucleotides, the CDR3 is TGTGCCTGGAGTGTAAAAGAGGCGGGAGGGGGAGAGACCCAGTACTTC.

This chain uses TRBV5-6 with TRBJ1-5; D gene uncertain. Germline CDR1 SGHDT, CDR2 YYEEEE. V gave up 4 bases and J gave up 7 bases, with 15 bases separating them. The CDR3 loop spans 14 amino acids. In DNA, the CDR3 is TGTGCCAGCAGCCCCGGGGAGGGCGGGCAGCCCCAGCATTTT. This encodes CASSPGEGGQPQHF. The full variable domain, rest sourced from reference TRBV5-6 and TRBJ1-5, is DAGVTQSPTHLIKTRGQQVTLRCSPKSGHDTVSWYQQALGQGPQFIFQYYEEEERQRGNFPDRFSGHQFPNYSSELNVNALLLGDSALYLCASSPGEGGQPQHFGDGTRLSIL.

Worth noting for this clone: Mismatch with germline at one junction end may stem from a read error. The gene calls are TRBV3-1 (or the pseudogene TRBV3-2) and TRBJ1-2; D perhaps matches TRBD1 (5 bases). Germline values: CDR1 LGHDT, CDR2 YNNKEL (reference sequence). CDR3 size: 11 residues. The CDR3 DNA reads TGTGCCAGCAGCCAAGGACAGAGACAAGACTTC. This translates into CASSQGQRQDF.

The chain combines TRBV6-5 with TRBJ2-3; a possible D gene is TRBD1 (5 bases). The V end lost 0 bases, the J end lost 2 bases, and 12 bases lay between the germline ends. Germline CDR1 is MNHEY and CDR2 is SVGAGI. The CDR3 sequence is 16 residues long. Here the CDR3 reads CASSYSKQTDTDTQYF. CDR3 in DNA: TGTGCCAGCAGTTACTCGAAACAGACAGACACAGATACGCAGTATTTT.

The chain links TRBV7-7 to TRBJ2-5, with 10 bases aligning to TRBD2. There are 15 residues in the CDR3. Germline lookup yields CDR1 SSHAT and CDR2 FNYEAQ (reference sequence). Germline trimming cut 2 bases from V and 4 bases from J; bases unmatched to any gene: 4. The CDR3 DNA reads TGTGCCAGCAGCTTAAAAGCGGGAGGGGGAGAGACCCAGTACTTC. It encodes CASSLKAGGGETQYF.

The sample holds one count of this clone. The chain carries TRBV12-3 or TRBV12-4 and TRBJ2-2; the D is unclear. V was cut by 5 bases and J by 5 bases, with 6 bases left in between. The CDR3 runs 12 residues. The CDR3 spells CASSPLTGELFF. CDR3 nucleotides: TGTGCCAGCAGTCCTCTAACCGGGGAGCTGTTTTTT.

This chain joins TRBV5-4 and TRBJ2-1; 11 bases are a match to TRBD1. V dropped 5 bases and J dropped 8; count of bases not matched to a gene: 6. The CDR3 loop spans 14 amino acids. Germline CDR1 reads SGHNT; CDR2 reads YYREEE (reference sequence). The CDR3 coding sequence is TGTGCCAGCAGGCGGGACAGGGGGAGGGATGAGCAGTTCTTC. Protein sequence: CASRRDRGRDEQFF.

V is TRBV6-1 and J is TRBJ1-6, with D possibly TRBD1 on 5 matching bases. Germline-derived CDR1 and CDR2 are MNHNS and SASEGT. CDR3 length: 15 residues. V lost 2 bases and J lost 7, with 12 bases in between. The CDR3 region has the DNA TGTGCCAGCAGTGAATCCACGGGGGGAAATTCACCCCTCCACTTT. Translated, it gives CASSESTGGNSPLHF.

J is TRBJ2-3 and V is TRBV5-1; tentative D call: TRBD1 (5 bases). Trimming pared 2 bases from V and 0 bases from J, leaving 10 bases between. The CDR3 loop spans 15 amino acids. The germline V gene has CDR1 SGHRS and CDR2 YFSETQ. This CDR3 is CASSLLQASTDTQYF. For the CDR3, the DNA is TGCGCCAGCAGCTTACTACAGGCTAGCACAGATACGCAGTATTTT.

The chain recombines TRBV11-3 with TRBJ2-1; 9 nucleotides agree with TRBD2. The CDR3 is made up of 15 amino acids. CDR1 and CDR2 (germline): SGHNT, YENEEA. V lost 1 base, J lost 5 bases, and 3 bases stayed unmatched. The CDR3 DNA reads as TGTGCCAGCAGCTTAGGAGCGGGAGGTCACAATGAGCAGTTCTTC. It specifies CASSLGAGGHNEQFF. The entire variable domain, with the rest obtained from reference TRBV11-3 and TRBJ2-1, is as follows: EAGVVQSPRYKIIEKKQPVAFWCNPISGHNTLYWYLQNLGQGPELLIRYENEEAVDDSQLPKDRFSAERLKGVDSTLKIQPAELGDSAVYLCASSLGAGGHNEQFFGPGTRLTVL.

CDR3: CASSYQALITEAFF. For the CDR3, the DNA is TGTGCCAGCAGCTACCAGGCCCTGATCACTGAAGCTTTCTTT. This chain links TRBV6-8 with TRBJ1-1; D remains unclear. The V gene's germline CDR1 is MNHGY and CDR2 SAAAGT. The CDR3 is 14 amino acids. V lost 6 bases and J lost 4, with 15 bases in between.

A single count supports this clone. The chain joins TRBV6-5 to TRBJ1-2; TRBD1 matches at 11 bases. V was clipped by 6 bases and J by 1 base; unmatched bases: 4. CDR1 and CDR2 from the germline V gene are MNHEY and SVGAGI. This CDR3 region has 15 residues. In DNA form, the CDR3 reads TGTGCCAGCAGCTGGACAGGGGGCGGTAACTATGGCTACACCTTC. Translating gives CASSWTGGGNYGYTF.

The chain links TRBV4-3 to TRBJ1-4; 11 positions agree with TRBD1. The CDR3 has 16 amino acids. With 4 bases clipped from V and 5 bases from J, the junction kept 6 bases outside the gene matches. Germline loops: CDR1 LGHNA, CDR2 YSLEER. Here the CDR3 DNA reads TGCGCCAGCAGCCGGGACAGGGGGAATGGGAATGAAAAACTGTTTTTT. Residues: CASSRDRGNGNEKLFF.

This clone was seen just once. CDR3 sequence: CASSPGTGTDSGNTIYF. For the CDR3, the DNA is TGCGCCAGCAGCCCCGGGACAGGGACCGACTCTGGAAACACCATATATTTT. The J gene is TRBJ1-3, the V gene TRBV4-1; 9 nucleotides align to TRBD1. V lost 4 bases to trimming and J lost 0 bases; unmatched junction nucleotides: 7. This CDR3 region has 17 residues. CDR1 MGHRA and CDR2 YSYEKL come from the germline V gene.

V and J are TRBV10-3 and TRBJ1-4, with D unclear. Germline V CDR1 and CDR2: ENHRY, SYGVKD. The CDR3 spans 12 residues. V was shortened by 4 bases and J by 5 bases, with 5 bases between the two germline ends. Here the CDR3 DNA reads TGTGCCATCAGTGCAGTGAATGAAAAACTGTTTTTT. Encoded protein: CAISAVNEKLFF.

The chain recombines TRBV3-1 (or the pseudogene TRBV3-2) with TRBJ1-4; perhaps TRBD1 as D (6 bases). This CDR3 has 15 residues. V shed 2 bases and J shed 7 bases, with 14 bases lying between them. Looked up from germline, CDR1 is LGHDT and CDR2 is YNNKEL (reference sequence). The CDR3 DNA reads as TGTGCCAGCAGCCAAAGTTTTACAGGGCCTGAAAAACTGTTTTTT. This codes for CASSQSFTGPEKLFF.

The CDR3 region has the DNA TGCGCCAGCAGCCAGCTCACAGGGGGAGGAACAATAGGGCAGTTCTTC. Its protein is CASSQLTGGGTIGQFF. The genes are TRBV4-3 and TRBJ2-1, with 8 positions matching TRBD1. The CDR3 loop spans 16 amino acids. Germline lookup yields CDR1 LGHNA and CDR2 YSLEER. V was clipped by 3 bases and J by 12 bases; unmatched bases: 16.

The sample holds a few counts of this clone. The gene calls are TRBV24-1 and TRBJ2-1; 11 bases map to TRBD2. The CDR3 has 16 residues. Germline-derived CDR1 and CDR2 are KGHDR and SFDVKD. Trimming removed 4 bases from V and 3 bases from J; junction bases left unmatched: 4. The CDR3 protein is CATSDPGLAGYNEQFF. CDR3 nucleotide sequence: TGTGCCACCAGTGACCCTGGACTAGCGGGCTACAATGAGCAGTTCTTC.

The rearrangement links TRBV3-1 (or the pseudogene TRBV3-2) to TRBJ2-7; 11 positions match TRBD2. Trimming took 10 bases from V and 3 from J; bases not matched to a gene: 5. CDR1 LGHDT and CDR2 YNNKEL come from the germline V gene (reference sequence). The CDR3 is 13 amino acids. In DNA, the CDR3 is TGTGCCACACACGGGACTAGCGGCTACGAGCAGTACTTC. Translating gives CATHGTSGYEQYF.

The CDR3: CASSRTTTGLDEAFF. The CDR3 nucleotides are TGCGCCAGCAGCCGTACAACCACAGGGTTGGATGAAGCTTTCTTT. The chain links TRBV5-1 to TRBJ1-1; D perhaps matches TRBD1 (6 bases). The germline V gene encodes CDR1 SGHRS and CDR2 YFSETQ. The ends were cut back, 4 bases at V and 7 bases at J, with 20 bases in the middle. CDR3 length equals 15 residues.

To note about this clone: Distinct nucleotide sequences in the sample also encode this CDR3. The chain links TRBV28 to TRBJ1-1; D is undetermined. Germline V CDR1 and CDR2: MDHEN, SYDVKM. The CDR3 runs to 13 residues. With 2 bases removed from V and 0 bases from J, the gap between germline ends came to 4 bases. CDR3 loop: CASSLTVNTEAFF. CDR3 bases: TGTGCCAGCAGTTTAACGGTGAACACTGAAGCTTTCTTT.

The gene calls are TRBV9 and TRBJ1-5; D unclear. The CDR3 extends over 13 amino acids. V lost 3 bases to trimming and J lost 6 bases, with 10 bases between them. CDR1 SGDLS and CDR2 YYNGEE come from the germline V gene. CDR3 loop: CASSASPGQPQHF. CDR3 in DNA: TGTGCCAGCAGCGCTTCCCCGGGTCAGCCCCAGCATTTT. The entire variable domain, with the rest obtained from reference TRBV9 and TRBJ1-5, is as follows: DSGVTQTPKHLITATGQRVTLRCSPRSGDLSVYWYQQSLDQGLQFLIQYYNGEERAKGNILERFSAQQFPDLHSELNLSSLELGDSALYFCASSASPGQPQHFGDGTRLSIL.

The chain carries TRBV11-2 and TRBJ2-5; 7 bases map to TRBD2. Trimming at V came to 5 bases and at J to 2 bases, leaving 11 bases not matched to a gene. This CDR3 is 16 amino acids long. Germline V CDR1 and CDR2: SGHAT, FQNNGV. The CDR3 protein is CASSIRGGAGQETQYF. CDR3 DNA sequence: TGTGCCAGCAGCATCAGAGGTGGAGCGGGACAAGAGACCCAGTACTTC.

The rearrangement uses TRBV7-9 and TRBJ1-2, with TRBD1 as a possible D gene (6 bases). Trimming took 5 bases from V and 5 from J, leaving 24 bases between them. Germline V CDR1 and CDR2: SEHNR, FQNEAQ (reference sequence). The CDR3 contains 17 residues. The CDR3 region is CASSPDGGRPSSYGYTF. For the CDR3, the DNA is TGTGCCAGCAGCCCCGACGGGGGGCGCCCTTCTTCTTATGGCTACACCTTC.

This chain uses TRBV6-2 or TRBV6-3 with TRBJ1-5; 7 bases align to TRBD1. The CDR3 totals 14 residues. Germline trimming cut 2 bases from V and 4 bases from J; bases unmatched to any gene: 2. The germline V gene has CDR1 MNHEY and CDR2 SVGEGT. CDR3 sequence: CASSYRDSNQPQHF. CDR3 nucleotides: TGTGCCAGCAGTTACCGGGACAGTAATCAGCCCCAGCATTTT.

CDR3 in DNA: TGCAGCGTTGATGGACATCCTATCACTGAAGCTTTCTTT. It yields the protein CSVDGHPITEAFF. The J gene is TRBJ1-1, the V gene TRBV29-1; D perhaps matches TRBD1 (5 bases). CDR1 is SQVTM and CDR2 is ANQGSEA in the germline V gene. The CDR3 has 13 residues. Between the trimmed V and J ends, which lost 3 bases and 4 bases, there was a span of 12 bases.

The rearrangement uses TRBV29-1 and TRBJ1-1; D is undetermined. V shed 2 bases and J shed 5 bases, with 6 bases lying between them. Germline V lookup: CDR1 SQVTM, CDR2 ANQGSEA. This CDR3 has 11 residues. Here the CDR3 DNA reads TGCAGCGTTGAATGGGCAACTGAAGCTTTCTTT. It specifies CSVEWATEAFF. The full variable domain, with the rest looked up from reference TRBV29-1 and TRBJ1-1, is SAVISQKPSRDICQRGTSLTIQCQVDSQVTMMFWYRQQPGQSLTLIATANQGSEATYESGFVIDKFPISRPNLTFSTLTVSNMSPEDSSIYLCSVEWATEAFFGQGTRLTVV.

V is TRBV30 and J is TRBJ2-7; the D is unclear. With 1 base removed from V and 4 bases from J, the gap between germline ends came to 5 bases. The germline V gene has CDR1 GTSNPN and CDR2 SVGIG (reference sequence). The CDR3 loop spans 11 amino acids. In DNA, the CDR3 is TGTGCCTGGAGTGACTGGTACGAGCAGTACTTC. It specifies CAWSDWYEQYF.